This T cell receptor (beta chain) was documented in a study of T cells in Graves' hyperthyroidism and ophthalmopathy. The study, taken as a whole, reports: A 13 V-J signature model discriminated ophthalmopathy versus stable hyperthyroidism. Blood also carried most thyroid clonotypes expanded above 0.001.

From RNA transcripts, TCR beta CDR3 regions were amplified. With the HTBI primer set, the TCR CDR3 went through a first round of RT-PCR. Via MiXCR, TCRdb re-called the multiplex PCR reads, giving one row per CDR3 protein. The table has just under 750,000 distinct CDR3 sequences, around 40% seen once; the top ten hold roughly 30%. Clinical symptoms, serum thyroxine and TRAb, thyroid ultrasound and orbital computed tomography were used for the diagnoses. This clonotype was detected only once. Its antigen is currently unknown. The specimen sequenced was blood. The source is a woman in her forties with Graves' hyperthyroidism.

In DNA form, the CDR3 reads TGCAGTGCCAGCCCTGCCGCCGGGACTAGCGGGGTCCATGAGCAGTTCTTC. Translating gives CSASPAAGTSGVHEQFF. The rearrangement links TRBV20-1 to TRBJ2-5; 13 bases line up with TRBD2. With the DNA end fitting TRBJ2-1 better, the J assignment may be wrong. Germline lookup yields CDR1 DFQATT and CDR2 SNEGSKA (reference sequence). CDR3 length: 17 residues.